The rows below give T cell receptor beta chains drawn from one sample of a study of cytomegalovirus exposure and HLA in healthy donors. The table came from immunoSEQ multiplex PCR; TCRdb's copy has only in-frame clones and leaves some out. The profile covers 150,000 to 170,000 clones, with about four fifths appearing a single time and approximately 2.8% taken by the ten largest. Sequencing input: PBMCs. These receptors were obtained from a man younger than 30 in good health and CMV-seronegative. The conserved cysteine and the conserved F or W are not part of the CDR3 here. Some rows have no size entry. The others give once, few or many, or a class for an expanded clone.

cdr3_length,clone_size,v_call,j_call,cdr3_aa
13,NA,TRBV29-1,TRBJ2-1,SVEEGLAVSNEQF
12,NA,TRBV15,TRBJ1-3,ATSRARSGNTIY
13,NA,TRBV28,TRBJ2-3,ASSSPGQATDTQY
12,NA,TRBV19,TRBJ2-1,ASSPRTAHNEQF
13,NA,TRBV18,TRBJ2-2,ASSPQGASTGELF
11,few,TRBV18,TRBJ1-1,ASSPGSNTEAF
14,NA,TRBV7-3,TRBJ2-7,ASSSEGRVGSYEQY
16,NA,TRBV5-5,TRBJ2-2,ASSFRTGYSPTTGELF
11,NA,TRBV11-2,TRBJ2-5,ASSLVIQETQY
13,once,TRBV7-3,TRBJ2-7,ASSFGTGRGYEQY
12,NA,TRBV18,TRBJ1-3,ASSPDSSGNTIY
12,NA,TRBV5-1,TRBJ2-5,ASSTADWQETQY
13,few,TRBV28,TRBJ1-1,ASSLSSGGRTEAF
12,few,TRBV7-2,TRBJ1-5,ASSDRNSNQPQH
12,NA,TRBV2,TRBJ2-7,ASSDRGLIYEQY
14,NA,TRBV6-1,TRBJ1-3,ASSEAASLYGNTIY
12,NA,TRBV6-5,TRBJ1-2,ASSFDGTYYGYT
11,NA,TRBV18,TRBJ1-1,ASSPGENTEAF
12,NA,TRBV19,TRBJ1-2,ASLPGQSGYGYT
11,NA,TRBV25-1,TRBJ2-7,ASSPDSNHEQY
11,NA,TRBV6-5,TRBJ1-2,ASARDSRYGYT
13,NA,TRBV10-3,TRBJ1-5,AISESAVLNQPQH
16,once,TRBV7-9,TRBJ1-2,SSSGWTGRQSANYGYT
13,NA,TRBV2,TRBJ2-7,ASSPGSGIYYEQY
14,NA,TRBV4-1,TRBJ2-7,ASSLRTSGAPYEQY
11,NA,TRBV4-1,TRBJ2-3,ASSPGGSGTQY
9,NA,TRBV19,TRBJ1-1,ASSIRDTAF
15,NA,TRBV7-9,TRBJ1-1,ASSLAKGQGLNTEAF
10,NA,TRBV5-4,TRBJ1-1,ASRTRGVEAF
11,few,TRBV7-9,TRBJ1-1,ASSLSEGLRAF